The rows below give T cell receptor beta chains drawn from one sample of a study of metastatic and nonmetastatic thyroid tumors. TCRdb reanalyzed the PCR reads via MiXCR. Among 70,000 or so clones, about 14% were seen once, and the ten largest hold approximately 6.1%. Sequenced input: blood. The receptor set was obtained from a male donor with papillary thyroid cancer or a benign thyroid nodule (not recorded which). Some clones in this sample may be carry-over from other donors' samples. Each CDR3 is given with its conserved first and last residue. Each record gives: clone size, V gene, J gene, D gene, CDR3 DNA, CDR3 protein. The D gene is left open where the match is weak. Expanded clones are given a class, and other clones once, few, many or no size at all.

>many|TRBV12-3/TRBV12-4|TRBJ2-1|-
TGTGCCAGCAGTTTAGTGCTAGACGGCGAGCAGTTCTTC
CASSLVLDGEQFF
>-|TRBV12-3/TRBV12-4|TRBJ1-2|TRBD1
TGTGCCAGCATCAACAGGGGCGGGTGTGGCTACACCTTC
CASINRGGCGYTF
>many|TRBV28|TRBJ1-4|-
TGTGCCAGCAGTTTAACACCAGCTTCCGTCAGCGAAAAACTGTTTTTT
CASSLTPASVSEKLFF
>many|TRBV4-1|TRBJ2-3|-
TGCGCCAGCAGCCCCCCCGTGGGCCAGGTAGATACGCAGTATTTT
CASSPPVGQVDTQYF
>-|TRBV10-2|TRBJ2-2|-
TGCACCAGCAGTGTGACGGGACTGGGCACCGGGGAGCTGTTTTTT
CTSSVTGLGTGELFF
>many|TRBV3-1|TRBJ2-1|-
TGTGCCAGCAGCCAAGGTAGTGAGCAGTTCTTC
CASSQGSEQFF
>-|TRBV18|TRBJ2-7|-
TGTGCCAGCTCACCATCGCGGGACAGAGAGCAGTACTTC
CASSPSRDREQYF
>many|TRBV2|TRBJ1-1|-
TGTGCCAGCAAAGGACAGTTCAACACTGAAGCTTTCTTT
CASKGQFNTEAFF
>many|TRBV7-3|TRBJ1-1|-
TGTGCCAGCAGCTTACAGGCCCTGAACACTGAAGCTTTCTTT
CASSLQALNTEAFF
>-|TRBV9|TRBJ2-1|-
TGTGCCAGCAGCGTAGCATCGGCATTGACCTACAATGAGCAGTTCTTC
CASSVASALTYNEQFF
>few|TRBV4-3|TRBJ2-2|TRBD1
TGCGCCAGCAGCCAAGAACCCCGGACAGGGGCGTACACCGGGGAGCTGTTTTTT
CASSQEPRTGAYTGELFF
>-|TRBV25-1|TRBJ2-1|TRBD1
TGTGCCAGCATTGGGGGTACAGGGGACTACAATGAGCAGTTCTTC
CASIGGTGDYNEQFF
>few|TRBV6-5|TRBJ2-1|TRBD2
TGTGCCAGCAGTTACTTCCTAGCGGGATTTCACAATGAGCAGTTCTTC
CASSYFLAGFHNEQFF
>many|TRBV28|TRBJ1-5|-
TGTGCCAGCACCATCGACTTTCAGCCCCAGCATTTT
CASTIDFQPQHF
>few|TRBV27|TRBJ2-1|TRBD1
TGTGCCAGCAGTTTGGGGACAGGGGCTTACAATGAGCAGTTCTTC
CASSLGTGAYNEQFF
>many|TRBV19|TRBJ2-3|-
TGTGCCAGTAGCCGTTTCCAGACCCCCGATACGCAGTATTTT
CASSRFQTPDTQYF